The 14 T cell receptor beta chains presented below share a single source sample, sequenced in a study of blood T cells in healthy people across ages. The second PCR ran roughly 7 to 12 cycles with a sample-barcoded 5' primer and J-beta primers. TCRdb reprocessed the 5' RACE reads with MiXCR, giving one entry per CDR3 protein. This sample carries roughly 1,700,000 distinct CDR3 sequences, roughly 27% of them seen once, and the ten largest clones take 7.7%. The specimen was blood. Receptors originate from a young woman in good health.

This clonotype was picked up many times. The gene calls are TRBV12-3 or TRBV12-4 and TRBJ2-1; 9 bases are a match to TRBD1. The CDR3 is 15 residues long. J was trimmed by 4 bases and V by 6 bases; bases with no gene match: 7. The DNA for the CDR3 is TGTGCCAGCAGCCAGGGGGGACAGGGATACAATGAGCAGTTCTTC. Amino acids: CASSQGGQGYNEQFF.

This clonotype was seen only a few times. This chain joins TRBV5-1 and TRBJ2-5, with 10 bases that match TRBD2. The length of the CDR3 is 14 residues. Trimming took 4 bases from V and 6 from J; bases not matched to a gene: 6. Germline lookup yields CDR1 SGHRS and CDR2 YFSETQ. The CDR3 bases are TGCGCCAGCAGCGCAGGACTAGCGGCGAAGACCCAGTACTTC. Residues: CASSAGLAAKTQYF.

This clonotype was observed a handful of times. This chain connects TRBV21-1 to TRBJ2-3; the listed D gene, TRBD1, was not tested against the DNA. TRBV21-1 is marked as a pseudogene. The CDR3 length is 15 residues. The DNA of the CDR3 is TGTGCCAGCAGCAAACGGGCAGGGAGCACAGATACGCAGTATTTT. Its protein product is CASSKRAGSTDTQYF.

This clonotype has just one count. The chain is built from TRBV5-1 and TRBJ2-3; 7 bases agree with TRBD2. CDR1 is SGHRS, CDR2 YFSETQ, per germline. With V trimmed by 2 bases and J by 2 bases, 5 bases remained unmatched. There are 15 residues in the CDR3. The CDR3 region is CASSFSGSATDTQYF. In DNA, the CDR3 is TGCGCCAGCAGCTTTAGCGGGTCGGCCACAGATACGCAGTATTTT.

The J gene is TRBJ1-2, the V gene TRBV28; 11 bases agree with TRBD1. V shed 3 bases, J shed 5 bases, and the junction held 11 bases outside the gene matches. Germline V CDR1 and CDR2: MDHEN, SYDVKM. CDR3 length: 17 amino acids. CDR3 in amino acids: CASSFFGQGAEGYGYTF. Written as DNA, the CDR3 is TGTGCCAGCAGTTTTTTCGGACAGGGGGCAGAAGGTTATGGCTACACCTTC.

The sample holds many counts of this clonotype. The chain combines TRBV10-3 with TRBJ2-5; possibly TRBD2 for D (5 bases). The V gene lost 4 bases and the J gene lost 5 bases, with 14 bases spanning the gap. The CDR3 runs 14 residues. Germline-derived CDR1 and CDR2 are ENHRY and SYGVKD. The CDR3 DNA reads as TGTGCCATCAGTGTTACCGGGGTTGGGGAGACCCAGTACTTC. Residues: CAISVTGVGETQYF.

In DNA form, the CDR3 reads TGTGCCAGCCAGACTAGCGGGGGGAATGAGCAGTTCTTC. It is translated as CASQTSGGNEQFF. The chain recombines TRBV2 with TRBJ2-1, with 13 bases identical to TRBD2. Trimming took 8 bases from V and 7 from J; bases not matched to a gene: 2. This CDR3 has 13 amino acids. The V gene's germline CDR1 is SNHLY and CDR2 FYNNEI. The variable domain in full, completed from reference TRBV2 and TRBJ2-1, reads EPEVTQTPSHQVTQMGQEVILRCVPISNHLYFYWYRQILGQKVEFLVSFYNNEISEKSEIFDDQFSVERPDGSNFTLKIRSTKLEDSAMYFCASQTSGGNEQFFGPGTRLTVL.

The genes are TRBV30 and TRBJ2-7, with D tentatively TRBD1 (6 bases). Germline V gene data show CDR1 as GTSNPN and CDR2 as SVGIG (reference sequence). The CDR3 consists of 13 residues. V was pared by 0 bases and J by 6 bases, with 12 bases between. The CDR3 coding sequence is TGTGCCTGGAGTGTAGACGGCAGGGGCGAGCAGTACTTC. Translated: CAWSVDGRGEQYF.

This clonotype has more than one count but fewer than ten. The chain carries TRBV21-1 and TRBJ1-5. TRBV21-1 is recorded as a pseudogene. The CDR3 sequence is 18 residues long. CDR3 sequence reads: CASSNPAVDNRGNQPQHF. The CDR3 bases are TGTGCCAGCAGCAATCCCGCCGTCGACAATCGGGGCAATCAGCCCCAGCATTTT.

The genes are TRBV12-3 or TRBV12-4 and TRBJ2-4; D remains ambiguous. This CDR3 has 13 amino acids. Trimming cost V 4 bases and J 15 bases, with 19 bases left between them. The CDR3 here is CASSSDGSYERYF. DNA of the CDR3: TGTGCCAGCAGTTCGGACGGCTCCTACGAGCGGTACTTC.

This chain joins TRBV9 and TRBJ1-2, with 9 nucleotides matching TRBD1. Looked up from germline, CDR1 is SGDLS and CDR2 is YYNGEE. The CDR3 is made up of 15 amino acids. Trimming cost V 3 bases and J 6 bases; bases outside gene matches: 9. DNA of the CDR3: TGTGCCAGCAGCGAGACAGGGGGTGCCTCGAATGGCTACACCTTC. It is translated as CASSETGGASNGYTF.

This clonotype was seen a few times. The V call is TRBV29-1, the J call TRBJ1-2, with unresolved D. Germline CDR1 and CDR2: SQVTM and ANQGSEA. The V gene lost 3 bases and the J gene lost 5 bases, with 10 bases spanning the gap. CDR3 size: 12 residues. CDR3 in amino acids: CSVEASYYGYTF. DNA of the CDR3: TGCAGCGTTGAGGCCAGCTATTATGGCTACACCTTC.

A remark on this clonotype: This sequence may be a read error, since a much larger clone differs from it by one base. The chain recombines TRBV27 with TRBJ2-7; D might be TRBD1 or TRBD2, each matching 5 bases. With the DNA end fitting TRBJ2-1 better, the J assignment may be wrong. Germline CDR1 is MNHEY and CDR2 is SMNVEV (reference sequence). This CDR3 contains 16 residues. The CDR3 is CASSSTGTTSSYEQFF. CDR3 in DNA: TGTGCCAGCAGCTCTACCGGGACCACCAGCTCCTACGAGCAGTTCTTC.

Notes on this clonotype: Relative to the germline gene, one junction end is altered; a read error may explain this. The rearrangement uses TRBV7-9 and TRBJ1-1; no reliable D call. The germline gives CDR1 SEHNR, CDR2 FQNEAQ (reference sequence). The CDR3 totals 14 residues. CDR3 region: CASSLVTSNAEAFF. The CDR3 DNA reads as TGTGCCAGCAGCTTGGTCACTTCGAACGCTGAAGCTTTCTTT.